This TCR beta chain is drawn from a study of cytomegalovirus exposure and HLA in healthy donors. Looking at the study overall: The 120 or so validation repertoires used a platform that matched the one used for the roughly 700 first-cohort repertoires, as a later analysis reported. The study, taken as a whole, reports: The authors confirmed in vitro that a few CMV-associated chains were specific for CMV antigens.

This CDR3 comprises 14 residues. Losses at the gene ends were 10 bases for V and 1 base for J; bases not matched to a gene: 8. Germline-derived CDR1 and CDR2 are MDHEN and SYDVKM. Of note for this clone: Its antigen is unknown.

TCRdb's copy holds only in-frame clones and misses some; the assay was immunoSEQ multiplex PCR. The sample consists of under 100,000 clones, roughly 97% of them appearing once. This clonotype was sampled from a man aged 18 to 30 in good health and CMV-seronegative. This chain connects TRBV28 to TRBJ1-1; 8 positions match TRBD1. The specimen was PBMCs. This chain's CDR3 is CATQGAGGNTEAFF. The CDR3 DNA reads as TGTGCCACCCAGGGGGCGGGTGGGAACACTGAAGCTTTCTTT.